Shown below are 9 T cell receptor beta chains from a single sample sequenced in a study of Ad26.COV2.S vaccination and SARS-CoV-2 variants (dated by TCRdb to the early 2020s). The treatment or condition label, read with the paper, signifies: some 20 received Ad26.COV2.S at low or high dose, single or two shots; a few received placebo; per-sample allocation not given. For vaccine and placebo recipients, repertoires were sequenced using samples collected on day 63 after the first injection. To prepare the library, the immunoSEQ multiplex PCR assay was applied. In TCRdb, the immuneACCESS table is reduced to in-frame sequences with V and J assigned. These tables do not hold every clone; where another copy was compared, an unresolved V gene accounts for under half, and the others remain unexplained. Recorded for this sample are roughly 380,000 clones; about 85% of them occurred a single time. The ten largest account for around 3% of the sample.

Specimen: peripheral blood, collected in a trial of Ad26.COV2.S vaccine versus placebo. These TCRs come from a person aged 18-65 years who received the Ad26.COV2.S COVID-19 vaccine or a placebo.

The chain uses TRBV4-3 and TRBJ2-1, with 12 bases matching TRBD2. Germline trimming cut 3 bases from V and 8 bases from J; bases unmatched to any gene: 8. This CDR3 region has 16 residues. Germline V gene lookup returns CDR1 LGHNA and CDR2 YSLEER. CDR3 residues: CASSQALAGGLDEQFF. The CDR3 bases are TGCGCCAGCAGCCAGGCCCTAGCGGGGGGGCTCGATGAGCAGTTCTTC.

As DNA, the CDR3 is TGTGCCAGTAGGCGCGAGTTCTTGGACACTGAAGCTTTCTTT. It encodes CASRREFLDTEAFF. The V call is TRBV19, the J call TRBJ1-1; D unresolved. Trimming shortened V by 6 bases and J by 3 bases, and 14 bases separated the two germline ends. Germline lookup yields CDR1 LNHDA and CDR2 SQIVND (reference sequence). This CDR3 contains 14 residues.

This clone occurred a few times. The J gene is TRBJ1-6, the V gene TRBV6-5; 7 bases fit TRBD1. Germline V gives CDR1 MNHEY, CDR2 SVGAGI. This CDR3 has 16 amino acids. Germline trimming cut 2 bases from V and 3 bases from J; bases unmatched to any gene: 4. The CDR3 here is CASSYDRANYNSPLHF. CDR3 nucleotides: TGTGCCAGCAGTTACGACAGGGCGAACTATAATTCACCCCTCCACTTT.

Here the CDR3 DNA reads TGCGCCAGCAGCCAAGGACTAGCGGGAGCGCTGTCCTACAATGAGCAGTTCTTC. Translated, it gives CASSQGLAGALSYNEQFF. The rearrangement joins TRBV4-3 to TRBJ2-1, with 12 bases identical to TRBD2. The ends lost 1 base at V and 1 base at J; junction bases unmatched: 5. Germline lookup yields CDR1 LGHNA and CDR2 YSLEER. The CDR3 totals 18 residues.

The genes are TRBV28 and TRBJ2-5; tentative D call: TRBD1 (6 bases). This CDR3 is built from 15 residues. V dropped 5 bases and J dropped 5 bases, with 18 bases sitting between them. The germline gives CDR1 MDHEN, CDR2 SYDVKM. CDR3 bases: TGTGCCAGCAGTCCCCCCCGTGGGGGCACGGAGACCCAGTACTTC. It encodes CASSPPRGGTETQYF.

The J gene is TRBJ1-3, the V gene TRBV4-1; a possible D gene is TRBD1 (5 bases). This CDR3 contains 17 residues. Germline-derived CDR1 and CDR2 are MGHRA and YSYEKL. V lost 1 base and J 0 bases, leaving 13 bases between the germline ends. In DNA, the CDR3 is TGCGCCAGCAGCCAAGTCCCCAGGGCCATCTCTGGAAACACCATATATTTT. This translates into CASSQVPRAISGNTIYF.

The chain is built from TRBV4-1 and TRBJ2-1; D remains ambiguous. CDR1 MGHRA and CDR2 YSYEKL come from the germline V gene. Trimming removed 4 bases at V and 8 bases at J, with 24 bases between. The CDR3 loop spans 17 amino acids. CDR3 residues: CASSPSSRGRVWDEQFF. The CDR3 nucleotides are TGCGCCAGCAGCCCTTCAAGTCGTGGGCGCGTGTGGGATGAGCAGTTCTTC.

The chain is built from TRBV21-1 and TRBJ1-2. TRBV21-1 has pseudogene status. The CDR3 spans 18 residues. For the CDR3, the DNA is TGTGCCAGCAGGGGGAAAGGACGGCACCCCCATCCCACCTATGGCTACACCTTC. This sequence encodes CASRGKGRHPHPTYGYTF.

CDR3 sequence (DNA): TGTGCCAGCTCACCAAATAATCCAGGGGACTCTGGAAACACCATATATTTT. This gives the protein CASSPNNPGDSGNTIYF. This chain links TRBV18 with TRBJ1-3; D is possibly TRBD1 (6 bases). The germline CDR1 and CDR2 sequences are KGHSH and LQKENI. V was shortened by 2 bases and J by 0 bases, with 14 bases between the two germline ends. This CDR3 contains 17 residues.